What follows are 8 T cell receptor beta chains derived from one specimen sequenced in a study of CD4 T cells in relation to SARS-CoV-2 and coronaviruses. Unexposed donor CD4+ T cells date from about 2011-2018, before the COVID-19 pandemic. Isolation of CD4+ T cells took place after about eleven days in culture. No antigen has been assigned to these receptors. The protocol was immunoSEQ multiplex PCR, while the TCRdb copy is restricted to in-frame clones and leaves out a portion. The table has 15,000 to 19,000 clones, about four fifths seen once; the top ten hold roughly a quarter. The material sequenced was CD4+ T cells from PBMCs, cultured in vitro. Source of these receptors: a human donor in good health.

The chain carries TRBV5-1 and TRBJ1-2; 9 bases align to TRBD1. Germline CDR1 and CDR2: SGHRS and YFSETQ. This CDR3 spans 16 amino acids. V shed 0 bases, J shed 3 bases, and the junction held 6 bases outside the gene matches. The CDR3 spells CASSLDTGGVDYGYTF. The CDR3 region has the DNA TGCGCCAGCAGCTTGGATACAGGGGGCGTCGACTATGGCTACACCTTC.

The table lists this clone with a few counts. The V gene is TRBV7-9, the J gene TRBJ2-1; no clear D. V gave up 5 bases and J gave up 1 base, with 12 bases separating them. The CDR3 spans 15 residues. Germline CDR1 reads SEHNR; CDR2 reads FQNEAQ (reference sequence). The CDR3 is CASSPVGWSYNEQFF. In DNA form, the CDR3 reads TGTGCCAGCAGCCCGGTCGGGTGGTCCTACAATGAGCAGTTCTTC.

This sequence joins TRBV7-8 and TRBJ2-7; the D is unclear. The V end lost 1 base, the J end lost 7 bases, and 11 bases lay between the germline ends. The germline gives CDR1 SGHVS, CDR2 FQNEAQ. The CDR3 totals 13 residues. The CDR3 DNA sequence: TGTGCCAGCAGCTTAGACACGGGCACGGAGCAGTACTTC. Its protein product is CASSLDTGTEQYF. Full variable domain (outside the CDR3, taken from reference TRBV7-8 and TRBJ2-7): GAGVSQSPRYKVAKRGQDVALRCDPISGHVSLFWYQQALGQGPEFLTYFQNEAQLDKSGLPSDRFFAERPEGSVSTLKIQRTQQEDSAVYLCASSLDTGTEQYFGPGTRLTVT.

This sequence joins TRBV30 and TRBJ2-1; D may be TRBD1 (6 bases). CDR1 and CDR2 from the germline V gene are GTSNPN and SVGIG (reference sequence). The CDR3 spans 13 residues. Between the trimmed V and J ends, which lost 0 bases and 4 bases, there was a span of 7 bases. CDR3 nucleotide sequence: TGTGCCTGGAGTGTCGGGACATACAATGAGCAGTTCTTC. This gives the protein CAWSVGTYNEQFF.

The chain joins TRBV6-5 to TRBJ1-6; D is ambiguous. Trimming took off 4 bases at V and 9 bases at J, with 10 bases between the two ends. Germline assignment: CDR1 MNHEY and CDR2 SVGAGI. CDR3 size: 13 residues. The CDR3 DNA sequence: TGTGCCAGCAGTTTGGAGGGAAGTTCACCCCTCCACTTT. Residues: CASSLEGSSPLHF.

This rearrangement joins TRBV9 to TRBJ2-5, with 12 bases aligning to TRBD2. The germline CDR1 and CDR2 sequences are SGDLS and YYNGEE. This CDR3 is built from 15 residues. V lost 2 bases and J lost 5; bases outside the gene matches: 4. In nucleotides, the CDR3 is TGTGCCAGCAGCGTCCCTAGCGGGGGGGTTGAGACCCAGTACTTC. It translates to CASSVPSGGVETQYF.

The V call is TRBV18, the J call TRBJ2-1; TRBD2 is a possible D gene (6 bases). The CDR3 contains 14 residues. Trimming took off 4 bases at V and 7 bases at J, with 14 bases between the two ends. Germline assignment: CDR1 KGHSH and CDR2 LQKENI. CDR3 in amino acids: CASSRLEGGNEQFF. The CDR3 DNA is TGTGCCAGCTCACGGTTGGAGGGAGGAAATGAGCAGTTCTTC.

The CDR3 loop reads CASSVVGTGDNSPLHF. The CDR3 bases are TGTGCCAGCAGCGTCGTTGGGACAGGGGATAATTCACCCCTCCACTTT. This chain connects TRBV9 to TRBJ1-6, with 10 bases that match TRBD1. Germline values: CDR1 SGDLS, CDR2 YYNGEE. This CDR3 region has 16 residues. V shed 2 bases, J shed 5 bases, and the junction held 4 bases outside the gene matches.